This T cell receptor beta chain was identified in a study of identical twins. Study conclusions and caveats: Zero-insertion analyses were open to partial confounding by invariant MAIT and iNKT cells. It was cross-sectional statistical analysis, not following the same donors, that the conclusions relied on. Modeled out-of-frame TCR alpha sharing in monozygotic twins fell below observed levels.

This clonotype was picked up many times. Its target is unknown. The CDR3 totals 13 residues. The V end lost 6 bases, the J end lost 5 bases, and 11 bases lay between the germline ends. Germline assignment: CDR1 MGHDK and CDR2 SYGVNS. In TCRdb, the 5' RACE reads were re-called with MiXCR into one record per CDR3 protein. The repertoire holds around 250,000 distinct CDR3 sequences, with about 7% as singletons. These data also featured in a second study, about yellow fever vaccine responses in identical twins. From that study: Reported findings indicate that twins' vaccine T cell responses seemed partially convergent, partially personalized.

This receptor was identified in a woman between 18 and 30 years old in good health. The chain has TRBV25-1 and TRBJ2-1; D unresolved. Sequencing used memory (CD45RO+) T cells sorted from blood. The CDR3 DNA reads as TGTGCCAGCAGAAAGGTGGCTGACAATGAGCAGTTCTTC. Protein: CASRKVADNEQFF.